Each of the 3 T cell receptor beta chains below was sequenced from the same sample in a study of memory CD4+ T cells and cytomegalovirus serostatus. Clones were read by immunoSEQ multiplex PCR, and TCRdb kept only the in-frame ones, dropping some. The sample yields roughly 50,000 clones, more than 65% seen once. The sort gate was single viable CD3+CD4+CD8-CD45RO+ cells for memory CD4+ T cells. Sequencing input: memory CD4+ T cells from blood. Receptors were obtained from an adult in good health and CMV-seronegative. Some clones in this sample may be carry-over from other donors' samples.

Only a few counts were recorded for this clone. The rearrangement links TRBV14 to TRBJ1-1, with D unclear. CDR1 is SGHDN and CDR2 is FVKESK in the germline V gene. V was pared by 0 bases and J by 5 bases, with 13 bases between. CDR3 length: 15 amino acids. The CDR3 bases are TGTGCCAGCAGCCAAGATCCTGGATGGCGGACTGAAGCTTTCTTT. Translation: CASSQDPGWRTEAFF.

The chain is built from TRBV5-3 and TRBJ1-3; 7 nucleotides line up with TRBD1. TRBV5-3 is filed as an ORF, its function uncertain. This CDR3 is built from 20 residues. V shed 0 bases, J shed 0 bases, and the junction held 15 bases outside the gene matches. CDR3 sequence (DNA): TGTGCCAGAAGCTTGGCCGACCCCGGGACAGACCATGTCTCTGGAAACACCATATATTTT. This translates into CARSLADPGTDHVSGNTIYF.

This rearrangement joins TRBV6-6 to TRBJ2-7; 7 positions agree with TRBD2. CDR3 length: 14 amino acids. With 4 bases clipped from V and 5 bases from J, the junction kept 8 bases outside the gene matches. Germline CDR1 is MNHNY and CDR2 is SVGAGI (reference sequence). The CDR3 region is CASSSQREGNEQYF. In DNA, the CDR3 is TGTGCCAGCAGTTCACAGCGGGAAGGGAACGAGCAGTACTTC.